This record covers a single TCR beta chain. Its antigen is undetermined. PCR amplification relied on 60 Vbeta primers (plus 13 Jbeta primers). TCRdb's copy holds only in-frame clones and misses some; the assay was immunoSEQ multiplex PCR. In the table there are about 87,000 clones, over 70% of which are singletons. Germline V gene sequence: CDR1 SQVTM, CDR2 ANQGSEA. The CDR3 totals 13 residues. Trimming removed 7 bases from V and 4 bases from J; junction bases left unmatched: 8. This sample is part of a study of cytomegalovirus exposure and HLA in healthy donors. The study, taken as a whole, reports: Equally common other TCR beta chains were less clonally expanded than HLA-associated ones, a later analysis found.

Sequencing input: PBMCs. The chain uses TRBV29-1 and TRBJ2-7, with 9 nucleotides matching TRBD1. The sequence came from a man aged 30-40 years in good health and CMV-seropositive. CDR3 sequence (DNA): TGCAGCGGTACCGGGACAGGGAATTACGAGCAGTACTTC. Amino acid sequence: CSGTGTGNYEQYF.